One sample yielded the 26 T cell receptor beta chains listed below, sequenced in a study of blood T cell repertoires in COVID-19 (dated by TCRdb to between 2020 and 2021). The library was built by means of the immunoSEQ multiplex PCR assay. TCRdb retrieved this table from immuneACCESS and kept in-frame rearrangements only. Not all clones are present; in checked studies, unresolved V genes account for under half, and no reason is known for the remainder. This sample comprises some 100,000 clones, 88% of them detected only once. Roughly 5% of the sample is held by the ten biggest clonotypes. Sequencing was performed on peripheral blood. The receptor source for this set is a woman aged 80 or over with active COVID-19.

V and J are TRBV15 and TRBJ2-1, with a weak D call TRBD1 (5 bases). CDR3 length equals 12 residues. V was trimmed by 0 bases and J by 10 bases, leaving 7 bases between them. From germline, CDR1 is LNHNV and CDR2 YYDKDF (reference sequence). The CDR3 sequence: CATSRDRTEQFF. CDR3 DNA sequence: TGTGCCACCAGCAGAGATAGGACAGAGCAGTTCTTC.

The CDR3 here is CASRPGLAGNTQYF. Written as DNA, the CDR3 is TGTGCCAGCAGACCGGGACTAGCGGGGAATACGCAGTATTTT. The gene calls are TRBV28 and TRBJ2-3; 13 nucleotides match TRBD2. Germline CDR1 is MDHEN and CDR2 is SYDVKM. This CDR3 has 14 amino acids. J was trimmed by 7 bases and V by 6 bases; bases with no gene match: 4.

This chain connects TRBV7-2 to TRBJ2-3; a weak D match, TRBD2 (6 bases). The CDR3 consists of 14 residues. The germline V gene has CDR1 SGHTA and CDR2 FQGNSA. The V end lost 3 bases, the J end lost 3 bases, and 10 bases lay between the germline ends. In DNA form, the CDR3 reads TGTGCCAGCAGCTTTGCTGGGAGGACAGATACGCAGTATTTT. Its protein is CASSFAGRTDTQYF.

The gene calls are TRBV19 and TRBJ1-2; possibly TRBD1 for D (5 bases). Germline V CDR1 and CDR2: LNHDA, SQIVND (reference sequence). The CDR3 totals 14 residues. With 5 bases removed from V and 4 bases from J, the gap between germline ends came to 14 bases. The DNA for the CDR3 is TGTGCCAGTAGTCCTAGGGGCAGTCTCTATGGCTACACCTTC. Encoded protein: CASSPRGSLYGYTF. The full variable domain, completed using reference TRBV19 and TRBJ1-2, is DGGITQSPKYLFRKEGQNVTLSCEQNLNHDAMYWYRQDPGQGLRLIYYSQIVNDFQKGDIAEGYSVSREKKESFPLTVTSAQKNPTAFYLCASSPRGSLYGYTFGSGTRLTVV.

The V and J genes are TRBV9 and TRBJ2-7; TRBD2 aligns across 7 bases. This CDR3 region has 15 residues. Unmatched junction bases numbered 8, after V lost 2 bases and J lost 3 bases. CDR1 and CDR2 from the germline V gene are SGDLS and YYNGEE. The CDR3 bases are TGTGCCAGCAGCGTTAACCGGGAGGTAGTCTACGAGCAGTACTTC. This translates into CASSVNREVVYEQYF.

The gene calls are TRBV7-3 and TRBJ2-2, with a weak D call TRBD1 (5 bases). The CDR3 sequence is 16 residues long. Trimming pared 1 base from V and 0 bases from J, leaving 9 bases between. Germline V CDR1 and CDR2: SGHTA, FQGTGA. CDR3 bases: TGTGCCAGCAGCTTAAATGGGGCGGCGAACACCGGGGAGCTGTTTTTT. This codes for CASSLNGAANTGELFF.

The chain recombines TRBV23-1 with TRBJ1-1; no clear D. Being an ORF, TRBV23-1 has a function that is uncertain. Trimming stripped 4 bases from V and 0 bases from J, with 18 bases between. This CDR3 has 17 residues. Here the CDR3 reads CASSRLTSREMNTEAFF. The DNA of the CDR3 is TGCGCCAGCAGTCGTCTTACTTCTCGGGAGATGAACACTGAAGCTTTCTTT.

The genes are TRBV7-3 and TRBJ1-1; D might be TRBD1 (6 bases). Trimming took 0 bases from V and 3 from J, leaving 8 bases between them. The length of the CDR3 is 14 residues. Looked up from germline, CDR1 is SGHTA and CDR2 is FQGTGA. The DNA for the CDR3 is TGTGCCAGCAGCTTAACCCCAGGGGACACTGAAGCTTTCTTT. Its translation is CASSLTPGDTEAFF. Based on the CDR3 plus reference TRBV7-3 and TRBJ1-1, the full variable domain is GAGVSQTPSNKVTEKGKYVELRCDPISGHTALYWYRQSLGQGPEFLIYFQGTGAADDSGLPNDRFFAVRPEGSVSTLKIQRTERGDSAVYLCASSLTPGDTEAFFGQGTRLTVV.

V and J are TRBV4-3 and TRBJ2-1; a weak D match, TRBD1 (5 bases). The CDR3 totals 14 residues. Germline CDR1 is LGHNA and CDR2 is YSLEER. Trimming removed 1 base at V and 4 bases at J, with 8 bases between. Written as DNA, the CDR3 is TGCGCCAGCAGCCAAGGGCGACAGTACAATGAGCAGTTCTTC. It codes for CASSQGRQYNEQFF.

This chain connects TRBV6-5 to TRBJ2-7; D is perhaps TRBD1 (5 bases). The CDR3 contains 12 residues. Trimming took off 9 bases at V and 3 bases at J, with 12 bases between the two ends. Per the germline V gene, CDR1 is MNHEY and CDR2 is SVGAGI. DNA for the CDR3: TGTGCCAGTTCGACAGCCGGCTACGAGCAGTACTTC. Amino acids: CASSTAGYEQYF.

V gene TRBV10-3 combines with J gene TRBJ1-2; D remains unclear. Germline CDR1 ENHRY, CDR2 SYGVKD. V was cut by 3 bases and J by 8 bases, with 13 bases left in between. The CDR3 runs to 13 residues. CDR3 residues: CAISETGIIGYTF. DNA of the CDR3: TGTGCCATCAGTGAAACGGGGATTATCGGCTACACCTTC.

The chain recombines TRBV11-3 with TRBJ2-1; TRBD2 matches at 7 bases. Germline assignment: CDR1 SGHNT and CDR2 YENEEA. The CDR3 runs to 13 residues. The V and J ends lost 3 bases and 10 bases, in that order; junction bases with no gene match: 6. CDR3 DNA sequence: TGTGCCAGCAGCTTGGCGGGAGCGAGAGAGCAGTTCTTC. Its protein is CASSLAGAREQFF.

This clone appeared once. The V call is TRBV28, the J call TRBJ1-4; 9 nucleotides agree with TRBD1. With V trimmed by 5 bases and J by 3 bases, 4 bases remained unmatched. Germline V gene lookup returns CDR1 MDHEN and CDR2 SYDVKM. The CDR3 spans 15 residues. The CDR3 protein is CASSNRDRANEKLFF. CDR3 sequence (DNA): TGTGCCAGCAGTAACAGGGACAGGGCTAATGAAAAACTGTTTTTT.

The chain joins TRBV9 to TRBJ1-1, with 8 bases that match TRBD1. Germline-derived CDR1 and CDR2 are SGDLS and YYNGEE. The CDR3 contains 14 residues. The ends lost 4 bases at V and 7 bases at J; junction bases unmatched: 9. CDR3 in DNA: TGTGCCAGCAGCAGAACGGGACAGGACGTTGAAGCTTTCTTT. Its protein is CASSRTGQDVEAFF.

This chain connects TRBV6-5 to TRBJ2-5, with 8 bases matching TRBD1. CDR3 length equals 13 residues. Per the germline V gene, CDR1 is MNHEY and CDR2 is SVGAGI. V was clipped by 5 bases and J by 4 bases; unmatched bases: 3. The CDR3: CASSRTGLETQYF. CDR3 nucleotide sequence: TGTGCCAGCAGTCGGACAGGGTTAGAGACCCAGTACTTC.

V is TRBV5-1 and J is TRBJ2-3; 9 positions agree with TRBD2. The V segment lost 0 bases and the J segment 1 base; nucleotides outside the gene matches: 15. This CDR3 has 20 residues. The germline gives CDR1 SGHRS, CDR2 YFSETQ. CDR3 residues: CASSLVSAGGRSGRTDTQYF. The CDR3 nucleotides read TGCGCCAGCAGCTTGGTATCCGCGGGAGGGCGATCGGGACGCACAGATACGCAGTATTTT.

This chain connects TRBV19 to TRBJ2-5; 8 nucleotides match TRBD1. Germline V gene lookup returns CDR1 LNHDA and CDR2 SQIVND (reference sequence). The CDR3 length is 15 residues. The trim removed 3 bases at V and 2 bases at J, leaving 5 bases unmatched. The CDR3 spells CASSILRGRQETQYF. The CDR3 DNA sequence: TGTGCCAGTAGTATCCTCAGGGGGCGGCAAGAGACCCAGTACTTC.

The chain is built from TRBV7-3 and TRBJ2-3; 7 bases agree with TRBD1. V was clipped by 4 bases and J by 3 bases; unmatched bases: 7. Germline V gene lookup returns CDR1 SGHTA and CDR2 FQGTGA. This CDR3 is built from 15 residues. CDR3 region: CASSSLGQATDTQYF. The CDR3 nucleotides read TGTGCCAGCAGCTCCCTAGGACAGGCAACAGATACGCAGTATTTT.

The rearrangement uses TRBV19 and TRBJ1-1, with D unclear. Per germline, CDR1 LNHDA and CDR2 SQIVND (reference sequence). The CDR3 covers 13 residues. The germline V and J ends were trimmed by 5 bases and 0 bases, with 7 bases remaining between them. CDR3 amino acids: CASSSSMNTEAFF. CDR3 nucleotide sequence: TGTGCCAGTAGTTCTAGCATGAACACTGAAGCTTTCTTT.

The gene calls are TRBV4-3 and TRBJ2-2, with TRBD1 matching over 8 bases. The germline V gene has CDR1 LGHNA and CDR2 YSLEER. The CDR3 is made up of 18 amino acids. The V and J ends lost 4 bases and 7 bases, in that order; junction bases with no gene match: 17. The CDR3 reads CASSPGLGQGGFGGELFF. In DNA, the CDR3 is TGCGCCAGCAGCCCAGGATTAGGACAGGGCGGTTTTGGCGGGGAGCTGTTTTTT.

This CDR3 reads CASKTRGQGAGELFF. CDR3 in DNA: TGTGCCAGCAAGACAAGGGGCCAAGGCGCCGGGGAGCTGTTTTTT. The chain joins TRBV7-2 to TRBJ2-2, with D perhaps matching TRBD1 (5 bases). From germline, CDR1 is SGHTA and CDR2 FQGNSA. The ends were cut back, 7 bases at V and 6 bases at J, with 18 bases in the middle. The CDR3 is 15 amino acids.

The CDR3 loop is CASSGAGRISGNTIYF. DNA for the CDR3: TGTGCCAGCAGCGGCGCGGGACGGATCTCTGGAAACACCATATATTTT. The chain joins TRBV11-2 to TRBJ1-3; a weak D match, TRBD1 (5 bases). The CDR3 has 16 residues. V was clipped by 5 bases and J by 0 bases, with 14 bases between them. Germline lookup yields CDR1 SGHAT and CDR2 FQNNGV.

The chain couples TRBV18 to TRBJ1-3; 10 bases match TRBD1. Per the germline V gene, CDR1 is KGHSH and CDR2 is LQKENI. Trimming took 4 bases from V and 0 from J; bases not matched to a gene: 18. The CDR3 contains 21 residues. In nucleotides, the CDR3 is TGTGCCAGCTCACAAACGACAGGGGGCGTCGCGGAGGATCACTCTGGAAACACCATATATTTT. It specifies CASSQTTGGVAEDHSGNTIYF.

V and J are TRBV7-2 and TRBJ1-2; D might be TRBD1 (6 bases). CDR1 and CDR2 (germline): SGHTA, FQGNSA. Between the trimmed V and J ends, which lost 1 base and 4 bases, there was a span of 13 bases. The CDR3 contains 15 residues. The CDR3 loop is CASSLGSDRTYGYTF. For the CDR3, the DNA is TGTGCCAGCAGCTTAGGCTCTGACAGGACCTATGGCTACACCTTC.

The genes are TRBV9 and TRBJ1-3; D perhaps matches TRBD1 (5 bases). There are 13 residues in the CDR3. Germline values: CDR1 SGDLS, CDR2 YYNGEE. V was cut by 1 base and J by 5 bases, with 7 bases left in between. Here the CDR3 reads CASSVQGRNTIYF. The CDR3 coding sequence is TGTGCCAGCAGCGTACAGGGAAGAAACACCATATATTTT. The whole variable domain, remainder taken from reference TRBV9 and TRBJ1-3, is DSGVTQTPKHLITATGQRVTLRCSPRSGDLSVYWYQQSLDQGLQFLIQYYNGEERAKGNILERFSAQQFPDLHSELNLSSLELGDSALYFCASSVQGRNTIYFGEGSWLTVV.

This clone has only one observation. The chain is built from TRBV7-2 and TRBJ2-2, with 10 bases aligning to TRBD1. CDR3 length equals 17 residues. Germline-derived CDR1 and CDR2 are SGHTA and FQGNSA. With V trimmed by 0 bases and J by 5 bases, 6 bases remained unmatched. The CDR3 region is CASSLALWTGGTGELFF. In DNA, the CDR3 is TGTGCCAGCAGCTTAGCGCTGTGGACAGGGGGGACCGGGGAGCTGTTTTTT. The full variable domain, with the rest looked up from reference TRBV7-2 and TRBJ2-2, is GAGVSQSPSNKVTEKGKDVELRCDPISGHTALYWYRQSLGQGLEFLIYFQGNSAPDKSGLPSDRFSAERTGGSVSTLTIQRTQQEDSAVYLCASSLALWTGGTGELFFGEGSRLTVL.